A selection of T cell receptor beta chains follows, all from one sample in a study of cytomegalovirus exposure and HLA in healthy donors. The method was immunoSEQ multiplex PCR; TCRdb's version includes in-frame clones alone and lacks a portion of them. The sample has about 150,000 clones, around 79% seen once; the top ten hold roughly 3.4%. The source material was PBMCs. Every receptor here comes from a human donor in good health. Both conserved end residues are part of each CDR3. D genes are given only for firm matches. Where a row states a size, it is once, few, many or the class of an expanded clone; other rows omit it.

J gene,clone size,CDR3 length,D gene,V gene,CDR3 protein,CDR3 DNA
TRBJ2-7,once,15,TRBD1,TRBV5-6,CASSFIRTGSYEQYF,TGTGCCAGCAGCTTCATCAGGACAGGGTCCTACGAGCAGTACTTC
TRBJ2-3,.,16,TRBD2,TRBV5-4,CASSFLAGAAGDTQYF,TGTGCCAGCAGCTTCCTAGCGGGGGCCGCTGGGGATACGCAGTATTTT
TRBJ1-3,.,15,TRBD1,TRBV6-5,CASSYSTGTGNTIYF,TGTGCCAGCAGTTACTCGACAGGGACTGGAAACACCATATATTTT
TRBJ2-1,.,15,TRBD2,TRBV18,CASSPPLAGNNEQFF,TGTGCCAGCTCACCACCCCTAGCGGGGAACAATGAGCAGTTCTTC
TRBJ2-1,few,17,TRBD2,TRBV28,CASSLGRGGLVVGEQFF,TGTGCCAGCAGTTTAGGAAGAGGGGGACTAGTGGTCGGCGAGCAGTTCTTC
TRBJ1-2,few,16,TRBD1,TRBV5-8,CASSSIGETGNYGYTF,TGTGCCAGCAGTTCTATAGGGGAGACAGGGAACTATGGCTACACCTTC
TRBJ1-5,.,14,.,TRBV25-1,CASSEAAGRQPQHF,TGTGCCAGCAGTGAAGCGGCAGGGCGTCAGCCCCAGCATTTT
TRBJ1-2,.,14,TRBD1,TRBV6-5,CASSYSDRGLGYTF,TGTGCCAGCAGTTATTCGGACAGGGGGCTTGGCTACACCTTC
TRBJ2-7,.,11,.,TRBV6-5,CATTRVNEQYF,TGTGCCACCACTCGGGTTAACGAGCAGTACTTC
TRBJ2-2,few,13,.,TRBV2,CASSHSLPGELFF,TGTGCCAGCAGTCACAGTTTGCCCGGGGAGCTGTTTTTT
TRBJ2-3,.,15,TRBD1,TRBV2,CASSLRDRGTDTQYF,TGTGCCAGCAGCCTCCGGGACAGGGGCACAGATACGCAGTATTTT
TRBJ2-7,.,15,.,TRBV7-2,CASSTIRDNLYEQYF,TGTGCCAGCAGCACCATCCGGGACAACCTTTACGAGCAGTACTTC
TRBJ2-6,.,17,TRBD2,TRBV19,CASSLGLGDSGANVLTF,TGTGCCAGTAGTCTCGGACTAGGGGACTCTGGGGCCAACGTCCTGACTTTC
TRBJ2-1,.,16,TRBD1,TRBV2,CASSRDRGSGYNEQFF,TGTGCCAGCAGTAGGGACAGGGGGTCAGGTTACAATGAGCAGTTCTTC
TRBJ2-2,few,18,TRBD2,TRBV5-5,CASSSNPLAGVNTGELFF,TGTGCCAGCAGCTCCAATCCCCTAGCGGGGGTTAACACCGGGGAGCTGTTTTTT
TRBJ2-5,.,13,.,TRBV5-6,CASSLERVETQYF,TGTGCCAGCAGCTTGGAGAGGGTGGAGACCCAGTACTTC
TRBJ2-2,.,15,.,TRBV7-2,CASSLDSPITGELFF,TGTGCCAGCAGCTTAGACTCTCCAATCACCGGGGAGCTGTTTTTT
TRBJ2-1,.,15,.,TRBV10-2,CASSVLAASYNEQFF,TGCGCCAGCAGTGTTTTAGCGGCGTCCTACAATGAGCAGTTCTTC
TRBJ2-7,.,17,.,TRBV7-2,CASSLLGVGGLTYEQYF,TGTGCCAGCAGCTTATTGGGGGTGGGAGGACTTACCTACGAGCAGTACTTC
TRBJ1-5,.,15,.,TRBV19,CASSIGGAGNQPQHF,TGTGCCAGTAGTATCGGGGGGGCCGGCAATCAGCCCCAGCATTTT
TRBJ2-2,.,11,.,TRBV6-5,CASSNSGELFF,TGTGCCAGCTCGAACTCCGGGGAGCTGTTTTTT
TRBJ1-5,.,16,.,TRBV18,CASSREGRRMNQPQHF,TGTGCCAGCTCCCGGGAAGGCAGACGAATGAATCAGCCCCAGCATTTT
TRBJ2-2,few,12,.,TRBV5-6,CASSIRVGELFF,TGTGCCAGCAGCATCAGGGTCGGGGAGCTGTTTTTT
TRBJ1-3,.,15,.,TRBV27,CASSQEGGRGNTIYF,TGTGCCAGCAGTCAAGAGGGTGGGAGGGGAAACACCATATATTTT
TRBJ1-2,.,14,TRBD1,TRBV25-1,CASSENRGLYGYTF,TGTGCCAGCAGTGAAAACAGGGGGCTGTATGGCTACACCTTC
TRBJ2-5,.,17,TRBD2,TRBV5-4,CASSSLYTSGDEETQYF,TGTGCCAGCAGCTCCCTTTATACTAGCGGAGACGAAGAGACCCAGTACTTC
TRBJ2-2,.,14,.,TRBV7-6,CASRAAGEAGELFF,TGTGCCAGCCGGGCGGCAGGGGAAGCCGGGGAGCTGTTTTTT
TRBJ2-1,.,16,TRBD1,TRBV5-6,CASRSGQGAYYNEQFF,TGTGCCAGCAGATCCGGACAGGGGGCCTACTACAATGAGCAGTTCTTC
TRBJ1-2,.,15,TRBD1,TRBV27,CASSSALKTGGGYTF,TGTGCCAGCAGTTCTGCCCTTAAGACAGGGGGGGGCTACACCTTC
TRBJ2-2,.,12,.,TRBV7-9,CSSSLSRGELFF,TGTTCCAGCAGCTTATCGCGCGGGGAGCTGTTTTTT
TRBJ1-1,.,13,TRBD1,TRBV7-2,CASSWTGTPEAFF,TGTGCCAGCAGCTGGACAGGGACCCCTGAAGCTTTCTTT
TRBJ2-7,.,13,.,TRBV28,CASKGARAYEQYF,TGTGCCAGCAAAGGAGCGCGAGCTTACGAGCAGTACTTC
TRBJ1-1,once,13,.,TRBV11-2,CASSLTSNTEAFF,TGTGCCAGCAGCTTAACCAGTAACACTGAAGCTTTCTTT
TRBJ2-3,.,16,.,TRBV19,CASSIRGRVATDTQYF,TGTGCCAGTAGTATAAGGGGGAGGGTAGCCACAGATACGCAGTATTTT
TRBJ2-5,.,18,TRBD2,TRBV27,CASSRLGLAETLQETQYF,TGTGCCAGCAGCCGATTGGGACTAGCGGAGACCCTCCAAGAGACCCAGTACTTC
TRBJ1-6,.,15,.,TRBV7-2,CASRLTGSENSPLHF,TGTGCCAGCAGGCTTACAGGGTCGGAGAATTCACCCCTCCACTTT
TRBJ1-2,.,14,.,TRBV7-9,CASSRTGSNYGYTF,TGTGCCAGCAGCCGGACCGGGAGTAACTATGGCTACACCTTC
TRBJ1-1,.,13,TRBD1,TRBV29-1,CSVADRVNTEAFF,TGCAGCGTTGCCGACAGGGTGAACACTGAAGCTTTCTTT
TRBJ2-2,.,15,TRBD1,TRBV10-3,CAIRPGQVPTGELFF,TGTGCCATCAGGCCGGGACAGGTCCCCACCGGGGAGCTGTTTTTT
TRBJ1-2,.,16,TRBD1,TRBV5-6,CASSPPLVAGGYGYTF,TGTGCCAGCAGCCCCCCCCTTGTGGCAGGGGGCTATGGCTACACCTTC
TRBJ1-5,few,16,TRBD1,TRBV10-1,CASSAPGGRGRQPQHF,TGCGCCAGCAGTGCCCCGGGGGGGAGGGGGCGACAGCCCCAGCATTTT
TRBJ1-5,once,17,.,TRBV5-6,CASSSWGRGYSNQPQHF,TGTGCCAGCAGCTCATGGGGTAGGGGATATAGCAATCAGCCCCAGCATTTT
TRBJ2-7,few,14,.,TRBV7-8,CASSLASPRYEQYF,TGTGCCAGCAGCTTAGCGTCCCCGAGGTACGAGCAGTACTTC
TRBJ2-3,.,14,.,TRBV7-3,CASSTRGPGDTQYF,TGTGCCAGCAGCACCAGAGGGCCGGGAGATACGCAGTATTTT
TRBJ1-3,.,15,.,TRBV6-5,CASSYGRISGNTIYF,TGTGCCAGCAGTTACGGCAGGATCTCTGGAAACACCATATATTTT
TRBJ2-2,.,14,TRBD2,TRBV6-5,CASLGLAGVGKLFF,TGTGCCAGCCTGGGGCTAGCGGGGGTTGGGAAGCTGTTTTTT
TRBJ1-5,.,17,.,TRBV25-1,CASSDAVGGDGNQPQHF,TGTGCCAGCAGTGACGCGGTAGGGGGGGATGGCAATCAGCCCCAGCATTTT
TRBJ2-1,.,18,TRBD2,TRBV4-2,CASSQVVRRERSYNEQFF,TGTGCCAGCAGCCAAGTCGTGCGGCGGGAGAGGTCCTACAATGAGCAGTTCTTC
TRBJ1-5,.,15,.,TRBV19,CASSTSDSFNQPQHF,TGTGCCAGTAGTACATCCGACAGCTTCAATCAGCCCCAGCATTTT
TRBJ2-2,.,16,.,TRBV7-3,CASSSLGGDNPGELFF,TGTGCCAGCAGCTCCCTGGGGGGGGACAATCCCGGGGAGCTGTTTTTT
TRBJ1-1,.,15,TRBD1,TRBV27,CASRSPGTGNTEAFF,TGTGCCAGCCGGTCCCCGGGGACAGGGAACACTGAAGCTTTCTTT
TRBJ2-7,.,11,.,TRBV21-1,CASSKANEQYF,TGTGCCAGCAGCAAAGCCAACGAGCAGTACTTC
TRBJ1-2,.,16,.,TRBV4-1,CASSLGLLAQPYGYTF,TGCGCCAGCAGCCTGGGACTCTTGGCCCAACCCTATGGCTACACCTTC
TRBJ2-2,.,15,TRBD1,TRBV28,CASSGYRGSTGELFF,TGTGCCAGCAGTGGATACAGGGGGAGCACCGGGGAGCTGTTTTTT